The entry that follows covers one TCR beta chain sequence. This clonotype was detected many times. No cognate antigen has been identified for it. No quality values exist for individual bases; no much larger clone is one base distant. These data belong to a study of regulatory T cells in long-lasting Graves disease (dated by TCRdb to the early 2020s). Regarding the research as a whole: Patients with newly diagnosed Graves' disease had been on antithyroid drugs for under 3 months. Persistent Graves' disease patients were compared with newly diagnosed Graves' disease patients by peripheral blood TCR sequencing and RNA sequencing. A total of roughly 33 samples were covered by TCR sequencing, comprising some 13 persistent and approximately 20 newly diagnosed Graves' disease patients. The study took place in China and was registered as a clinical trial.

The sample's time point label, decoded: newly diagnosed GD, antithyroid drugs for less than 3 months. RNA was extracted from PBMCs in TRIzol for both TCR sequencing and RNA sequencing. The diagnosis of Graves' disease followed American Thyroid Association guidelines. Recruitment of patients was carried out at an endocrinology department in Xi'an, China. Each patient gave around 9 milliliters of peripheral blood, collected in an EDTA anticoagulant tube. Ficoll Paque Plus density gradient separation was used to isolate PBMCs, and no further T cell sorting was done. An Agilent 2100 Bioanalyzer and agarose gel were used to assess RNA quality, and a NanoDrop 2000 was used to measure RNA concentration. The library was built by means of multiplex PCR. Data came from an Illumina HiSeq 4000. To build TCR beta libraries, CDR3 regions were amplified by Arm-PCR using iRepertoire HTBI primers. PCR products were gel purified before sequencing. From the authors' description of their analysis: Gene usage analysis of CDR3 amino acid clonotypes used the 62 TRBV and about 14 TRBJ segments found across samples. Filtered high-quality paired reads were merged into contigs using COPE and FqMerger. BLAST was used to align contigs to the IMGT TRBV, TRBD and TRBJ reference genes, and CDR3 was defined following IMGT. Clonotypes above 0.1% frequency were classified as highly expanded clones. Shannon entropy was used to measure repertoire diversity, and the Gini coefficient was used to measure V-J evenness. A clonotype found in more than one individual was treated as public. The raw public data were reprocessed by TCRdb itself: fastp quality trimming at Q25, MiXCR clonotype calling, in-frame beta chains only. Every distinct CDR3 protein forms one entry, paired with its most common genes and DNA. TCRdb, rather than the study authors, made the V and J calls. Recorded for this sample are 500,000 or so distinct CDR3 sequences; approximately 16% of them occurred a single time. Approximately 25% of the sample belongs to the ten largest clones.

Broader findings and caveats from the paper: The authors noted that the small sample size was a limitation that may lower accuracy. Persistent disease showed preferential use of TRBV28, TRBJ1-2 and TRBJ2-5, whereas newly diagnosed disease favored TRBV20-1 and TRBJ2-1. The study examined only peripheral blood because the primary lesion, thyroid tissue, could not be accessed. Only the TCR beta chain was sequenced and analyzed. Patients with persistent disease shared more public clonotypes (about 2,700) than newly diagnosed patients did (966). Compared with newly diagnosed patients, patients with persistent Graves' disease had lower TCR Shannon entropy and fewer highly expanded clones, which suggests clonal expansion.

V is shortened by 4 bases, J by 4 bases, and the region joining them spans 13 bases. The germline V gene provides CDR1 SGHAT and CDR2 FQNNGV. The CDR3 starts with the cysteine, ends with the phenylalanine, and has 14 residues. CDR3 DNA only is kept here, 42 bases in frame from base 1. This sample was also put to use in a study of T cells in Graves' hyperthyroidism and ophthalmopathy. As noted in the second study: A patient counted as having stable Graves' hyperthyroidism if no progression to ophthalmopathy occurred over 18 months of follow-up. Hyperthyroidism patients were aged 18 to 65 years and newly diagnosed, with disease duration of less than 2 months. Exclusion was applied to patients with uncontrolled infections, other autoimmune diseases, pregnancy or lactation. Diagnoses relied on clinical symptoms, serum thyroxine and TRAb, thyroid ultrasound and orbital computed tomography. A first-round RT-PCR of the TCR CDR3 used the HTBI primer set with the Qiagen OneStep RT-PCR kit. Most expanded thyroid clonotypes (frequency above 0.001) were also detected in blood, a finding suggesting that blood repertoires may reflect thyroid immune responses. A model built on a 13 V-J signature distinguished ophthalmopathy from stable hyperthyroidism, reaching around 88% sensitivity and approximately 83% specificity in cross-validation and 80%/75% in testing. In validation, the model predicted progression to ophthalmopathy with about 71% sensitivity and around 72% specificity, a median of approximately 6.5 months before onset. To identify distinguishing TCR V-J signatures, a discovery cohort of about a hundred patients was used, comprising some 45 with Graves' ophthalmopathy and around 60 with stable Graves' hyperthyroidism. Prospective prediction of ophthalmopathy was tested in an independent validation cohort of 18 to 20 hyperthyroidism patients and 17 patients who later progressed to ophthalmopathy. The approximately 97 discovery patients were randomly divided into training and test sets at a 7:3 ratio. In about 6 Graves' hyperthyroidism patients, the study also compared T-cell repertoires from thyroid tissue with T-cell repertoires from blood. Following sampling, methimazole starting at 30 mg daily was given to hyperthyroidism patients, and high-dose intravenous methylprednisolone was given to ophthalmopathy patients. Libraries were constructed in a second round of multiplex PCR, after which size selection and purification were carried out. Paired-end sequencing of the libraries was performed with 100 bp reads on an Illumina HiSeq2000. Raw data were processed with SOAPnuke, discarding reads with adapters, uncalled bases, mean Phred below 15, or no exact constant-primer or identifier match. High-quality paired reads were merged with COPE v1.2.5, and unique nucleotide sequences were defined as clonotypes. MiTCR v1.1 was used to align the clonotypes against IMGT TRBV, TRBD and TRBJ reference segments. The analysis included only V-J combinations with a frequency above 0.0001, which together covered 99% to 99.2% of the repertoires. The TCS score was defined as F50 (clonal expansion) divided by E x V (chaos), with BLOSUM62-based TCRdist calculated between CDR3 peptides within each V-J. Welch's t-statistics and random forest reduced 450 to 600 V-J features to roughly 13, which were used in a naive Bayes classifier (R e1071). No statistical method was used to set the sample size in advance, and investigators knew the group allocation. The paper reports TCR Vbeta CDR3 sequencing of 135 peripheral blood samples: 40 or so ophthalmopathy, 70 to 85 hyperthyroidism and approximately 17 progressor patients.

The sequence is built from TRBV11-2 and TRBJ1-1; a confident D gene designation cannot be given. Material: peripheral blood mononuclear cells (PBMCs), obtained at new diagnosis, from a patient treated with antithyroid drugs. The clonotype was recovered from a woman aged 35-65 years with Graves disease. Donor details come from another sample of the same person, matched by shared clones. The CDR3 reads CASSSQGQGTEAFF. The DNA reads TGTGCCAGCAGCTCCCAAGGCCAAGGCACTGAAGCTTTCTTT. With the rest looked up from the reference TRBV11-2 and TRBJ1-1 genes rather than sequenced, the full variable domain is EAGVAQSPRYKIIEKRQSVAFWCNPISGHATLYWYQQILGQGPKLLIQFQNNGVVDDSQLPKDRFSAERLKGVDSTLKIQPAKLEDSAVYLCASSSQGQGTEAFFGQGTRLTVV.